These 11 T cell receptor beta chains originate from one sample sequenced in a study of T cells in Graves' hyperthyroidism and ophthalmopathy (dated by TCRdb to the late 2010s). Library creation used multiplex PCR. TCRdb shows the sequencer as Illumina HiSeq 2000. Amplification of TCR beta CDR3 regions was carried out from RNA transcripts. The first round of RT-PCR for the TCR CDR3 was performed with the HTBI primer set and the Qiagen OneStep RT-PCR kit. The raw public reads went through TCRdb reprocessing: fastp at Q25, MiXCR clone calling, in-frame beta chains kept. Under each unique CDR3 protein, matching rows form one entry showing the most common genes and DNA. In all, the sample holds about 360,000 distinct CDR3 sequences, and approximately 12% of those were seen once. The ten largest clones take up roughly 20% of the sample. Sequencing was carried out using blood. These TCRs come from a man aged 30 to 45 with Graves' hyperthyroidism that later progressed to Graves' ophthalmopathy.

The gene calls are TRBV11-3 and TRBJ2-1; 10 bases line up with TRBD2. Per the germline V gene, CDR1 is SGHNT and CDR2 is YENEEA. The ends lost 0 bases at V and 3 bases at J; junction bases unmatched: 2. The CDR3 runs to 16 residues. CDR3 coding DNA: TGTGCCAGCAGCTTAGATAGCGGGGGGTACTACAATGAGCAGTTCTTC. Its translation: CASSLDSGGYYNEQFF.

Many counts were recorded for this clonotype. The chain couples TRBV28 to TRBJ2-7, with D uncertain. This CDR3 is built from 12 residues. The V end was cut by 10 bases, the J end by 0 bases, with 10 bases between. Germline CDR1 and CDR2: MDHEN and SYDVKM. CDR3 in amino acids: CAIGLVSYEQYF. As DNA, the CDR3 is TGTGCCATCGGGCTCGTCTCCTACGAGCAGTACTTC.

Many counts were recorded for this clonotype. DNA for the CDR3: TGTGCCAGCAGTTCAGGTCCCAATCAGCCCCAGCATTTT. Translated, it gives CASSSGPNQPQHF. This chain uses TRBV7-8 with TRBJ1-5; D not certain. The germline V gene encodes CDR1 SGHVS and CDR2 FQNEAQ. This CDR3 spans 13 amino acids. Trimming took off 6 bases at V and 3 bases at J, with 9 bases between the two ends.

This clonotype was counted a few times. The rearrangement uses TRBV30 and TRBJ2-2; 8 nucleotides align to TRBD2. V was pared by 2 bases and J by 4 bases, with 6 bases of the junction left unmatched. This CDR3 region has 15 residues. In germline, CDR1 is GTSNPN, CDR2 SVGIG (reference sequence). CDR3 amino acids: CAWSSKRGFTGELFF. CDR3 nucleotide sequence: TGTGCCTGGAGTTCCAAGCGGGGGTTCACCGGGGAGCTGTTTTTT.

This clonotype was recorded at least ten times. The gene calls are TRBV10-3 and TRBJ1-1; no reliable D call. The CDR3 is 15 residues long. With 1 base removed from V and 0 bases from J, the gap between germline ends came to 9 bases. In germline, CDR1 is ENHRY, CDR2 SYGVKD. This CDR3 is CAISEFTDMNTEAFF. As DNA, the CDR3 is TGTGCCATCAGTGAGTTTACGGATATGAACACTGAAGCTTTCTTT.

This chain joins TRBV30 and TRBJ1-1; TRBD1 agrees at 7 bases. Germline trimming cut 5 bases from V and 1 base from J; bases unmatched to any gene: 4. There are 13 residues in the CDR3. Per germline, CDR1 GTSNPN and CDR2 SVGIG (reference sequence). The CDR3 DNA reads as TGTGCCTGGGCACAGGGGTGGAACACTGAAGCTTTCTTT. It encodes CAWAQGWNTEAFF.

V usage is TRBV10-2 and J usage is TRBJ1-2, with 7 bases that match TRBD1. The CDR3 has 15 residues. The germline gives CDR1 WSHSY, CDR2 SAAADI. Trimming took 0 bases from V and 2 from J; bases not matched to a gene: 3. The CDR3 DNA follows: TGCGCCAGCAGTGAGTCTGCGACAGGGAACTATGGCTACACCTTC. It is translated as CASSESATGNYGYTF.

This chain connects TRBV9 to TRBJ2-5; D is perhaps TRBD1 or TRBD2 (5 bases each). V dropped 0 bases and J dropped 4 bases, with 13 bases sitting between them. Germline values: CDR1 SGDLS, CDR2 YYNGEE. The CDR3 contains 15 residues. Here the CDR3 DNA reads TGTGCCAGCAGCGTAGATCCAGGGAGAGTAGAGACCCAGTACTTC. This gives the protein CASSVDPGRVETQYF.

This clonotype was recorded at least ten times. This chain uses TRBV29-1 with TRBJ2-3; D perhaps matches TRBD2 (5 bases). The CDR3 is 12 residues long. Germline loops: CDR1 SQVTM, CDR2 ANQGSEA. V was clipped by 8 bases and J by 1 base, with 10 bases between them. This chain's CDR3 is CSSPGGTDTQYF. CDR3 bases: TGCAGCTCACCCGGGGGCACAGATACGCAGTATTTT.

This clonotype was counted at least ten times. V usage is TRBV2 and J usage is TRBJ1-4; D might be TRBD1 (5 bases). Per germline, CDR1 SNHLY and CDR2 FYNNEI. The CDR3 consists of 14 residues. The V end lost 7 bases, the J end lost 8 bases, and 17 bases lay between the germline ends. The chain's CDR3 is CASKARGETEKLFF. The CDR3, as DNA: TGTGCCAGCAAGGCAAGGGGAGAGACGGAAAAACTGTTTTTT.

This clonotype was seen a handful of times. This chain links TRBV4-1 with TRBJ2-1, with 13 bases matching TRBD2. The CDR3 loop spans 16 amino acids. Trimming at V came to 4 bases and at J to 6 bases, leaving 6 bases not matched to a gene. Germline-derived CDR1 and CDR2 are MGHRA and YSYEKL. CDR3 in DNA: TGCGCCAGCAGCCGAACACTAGCGGGGGGGCCCAATGAGCAGTTCTTC. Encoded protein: CASSRTLAGGPNEQFF.